The clone carrying this TCR beta chain was found once. Its antigen remains unknown. This entry belongs to a study of neoadjuvant anti-PD-1 for oral cavity cancer. Overall study results and limits: After neoadjuvant nivolumab, PBMC T cell clonality was significantly higher in non-responders than responders.

Sequencing used immunoSEQ multiplex PCR; TCRdb keeps in-frame clones, though not all of them. The sample has tens of thousands of clones, around 88% seen once. CDR3 length: 15 residues. Trimming took 5 bases from V and 0 from J; bases not matched to a gene: 5. Germline CDR1 MGHRA, CDR2 YSYEKL. The chain is built from TRBV4-1 and TRBJ2-5, with 8 nucleotides matching TRBD2. This specimen was PBMCs, taken before nivolumab (anti-PD-1) treatment. The clonotype was recovered from a person aged 40-85 years with oral cavity squamous cell carcinoma. CDR3 in DNA: TGCGCCAGCAGCGCAGCGGGGGCGAACCAAGAGACCCAGTACTTC. This codes for CASSAAGANQETQYF.